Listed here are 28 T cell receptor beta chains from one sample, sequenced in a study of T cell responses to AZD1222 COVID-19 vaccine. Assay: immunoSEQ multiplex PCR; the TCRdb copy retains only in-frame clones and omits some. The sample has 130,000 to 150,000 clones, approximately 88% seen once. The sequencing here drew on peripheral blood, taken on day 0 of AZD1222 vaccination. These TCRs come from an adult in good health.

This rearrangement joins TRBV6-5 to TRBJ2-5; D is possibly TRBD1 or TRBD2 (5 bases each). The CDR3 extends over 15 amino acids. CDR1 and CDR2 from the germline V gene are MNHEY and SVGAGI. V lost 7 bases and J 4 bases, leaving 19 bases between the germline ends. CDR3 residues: CASTPIGARGETQYF. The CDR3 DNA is TGTGCCAGCACCCCTATCGGGGCGCGCGGAGAGACCCAGTACTTC.

CDR3 region: CASSTTGGGNYGYTF. For the CDR3, the DNA is TGTGCCAGTAGTACGACAGGGGGCGGAAACTATGGCTACACCTTC. The V and J genes are TRBV19 and TRBJ1-2, with 10 bases matching TRBD1. Germline values: CDR1 LNHDA, CDR2 SQIVND (reference sequence). The CDR3 extends over 15 amino acids. After removal of 4 bases from V and 2 bases from J, the junction contained 4 bases not matched to a gene.

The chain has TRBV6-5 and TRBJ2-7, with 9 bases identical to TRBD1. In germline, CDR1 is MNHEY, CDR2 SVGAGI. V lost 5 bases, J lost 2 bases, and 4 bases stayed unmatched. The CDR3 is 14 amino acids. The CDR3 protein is CASSRDRAAYEQYF. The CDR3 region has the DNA TGTGCCAGCAGTAGGGACAGGGCGGCCTACGAGCAGTACTTC.

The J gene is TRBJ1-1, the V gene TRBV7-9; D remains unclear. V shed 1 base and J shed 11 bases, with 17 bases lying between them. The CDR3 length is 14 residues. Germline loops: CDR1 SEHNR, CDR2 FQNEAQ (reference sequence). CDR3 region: CASSLVSGVLNAFF. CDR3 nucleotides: TGTGCCAGCAGCTTAGTGTCGGGAGTCTTGAACGCTTTCTTT.

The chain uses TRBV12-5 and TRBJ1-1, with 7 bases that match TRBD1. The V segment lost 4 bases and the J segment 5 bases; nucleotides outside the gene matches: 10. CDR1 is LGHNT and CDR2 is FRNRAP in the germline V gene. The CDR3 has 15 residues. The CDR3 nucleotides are TGTGCTAGTGGTTCCGCAGACAGGGAAGGGACTGAAGCTTTCTTT. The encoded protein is CASGSADREGTEAFF.

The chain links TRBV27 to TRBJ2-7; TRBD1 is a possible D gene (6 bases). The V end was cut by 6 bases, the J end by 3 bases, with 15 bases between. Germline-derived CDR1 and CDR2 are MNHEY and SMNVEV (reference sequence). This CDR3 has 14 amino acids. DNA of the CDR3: TGTGCCAGCAGATCTCGACAGGTACACTACGAGCAGTACTTC. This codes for CASRSRQVHYEQYF.

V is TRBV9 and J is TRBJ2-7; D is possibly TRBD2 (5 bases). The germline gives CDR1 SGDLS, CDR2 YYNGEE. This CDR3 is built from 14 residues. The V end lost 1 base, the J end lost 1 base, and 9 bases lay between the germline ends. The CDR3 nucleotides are TGTGCCAGCAGCGTAATGGAGGCATCCTACGAGCAGTACTTC. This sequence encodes CASSVMEASYEQYF.

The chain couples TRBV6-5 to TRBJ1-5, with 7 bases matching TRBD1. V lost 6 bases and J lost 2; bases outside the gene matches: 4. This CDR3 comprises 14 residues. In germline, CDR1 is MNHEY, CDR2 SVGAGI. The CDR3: CASSRDSGNQPQHF. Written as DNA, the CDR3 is TGTGCCAGCAGCCGGGACAGTGGCAATCAGCCCCAGCATTTT.

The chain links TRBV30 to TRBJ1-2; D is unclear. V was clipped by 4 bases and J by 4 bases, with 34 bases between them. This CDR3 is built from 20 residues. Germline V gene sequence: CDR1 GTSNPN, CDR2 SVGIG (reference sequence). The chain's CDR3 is CAWITFEGLSPGREGYGYTF. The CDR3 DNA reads TGTGCCTGGATAACTTTTGAAGGGCTGAGCCCCGGGAGAGAAGGCTATGGCTACACCTTC.

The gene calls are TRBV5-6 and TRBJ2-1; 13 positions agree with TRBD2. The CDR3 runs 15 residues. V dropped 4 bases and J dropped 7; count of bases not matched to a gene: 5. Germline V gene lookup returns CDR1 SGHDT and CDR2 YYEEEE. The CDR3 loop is CASSLLLAGGNEQFF. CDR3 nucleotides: TGTGCCAGCAGCCTTTTACTAGCGGGAGGGAATGAGCAGTTCTTC.

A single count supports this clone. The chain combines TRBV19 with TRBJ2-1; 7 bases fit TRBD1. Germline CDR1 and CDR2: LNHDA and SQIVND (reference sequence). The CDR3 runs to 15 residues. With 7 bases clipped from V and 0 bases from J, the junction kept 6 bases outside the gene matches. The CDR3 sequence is CASKVDRSSYNEQFF. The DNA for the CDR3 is TGTGCCAGTAAGGTGGACAGGAGCTCCTACAATGAGCAGTTCTTC.

DNA for the CDR3: TGTGCCAGCGGGTCTGGGTACGAGCAGTACTTC. Translating gives CASGSGYEQYF. The genes are TRBV27 and TRBJ2-7, with D uncertain. Germline V gene lookup returns CDR1 MNHEY and CDR2 SMNVEV (reference sequence). The CDR3 runs 11 residues. Trimming removed 8 bases at V and 4 bases at J, with 9 bases between.

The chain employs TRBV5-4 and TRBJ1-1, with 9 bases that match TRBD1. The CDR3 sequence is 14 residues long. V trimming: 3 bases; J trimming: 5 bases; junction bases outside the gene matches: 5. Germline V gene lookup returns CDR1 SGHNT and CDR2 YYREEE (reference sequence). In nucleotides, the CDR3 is TGTGCCAGCAGCTCGACAGGGGGATGGACTGAAGCTTTCTTT. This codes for CASSSTGGWTEAFF.

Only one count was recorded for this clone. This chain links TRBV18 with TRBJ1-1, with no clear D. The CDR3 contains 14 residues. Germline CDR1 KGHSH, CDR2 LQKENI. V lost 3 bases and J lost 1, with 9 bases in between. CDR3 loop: CASSPLDSNTEAFF. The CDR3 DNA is TGTGCCAGCTCACCTTTGGATTCGAACACTGAAGCTTTCTTT.

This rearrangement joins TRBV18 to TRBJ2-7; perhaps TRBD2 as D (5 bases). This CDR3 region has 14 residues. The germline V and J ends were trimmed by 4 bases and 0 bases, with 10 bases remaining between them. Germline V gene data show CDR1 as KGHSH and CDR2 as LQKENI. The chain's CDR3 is CASSLDFTSYEQYF. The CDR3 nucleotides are TGTGCCAGCTCACTGGACTTTACCTCCTACGAGCAGTACTTC.

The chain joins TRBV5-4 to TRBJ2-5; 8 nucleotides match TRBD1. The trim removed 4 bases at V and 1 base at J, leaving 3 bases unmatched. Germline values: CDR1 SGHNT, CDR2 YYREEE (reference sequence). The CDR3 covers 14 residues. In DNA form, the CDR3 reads TGTGCCAGCAGCCCCAGGGGGCCCCAAGAGACCCAGTACTTC. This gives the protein CASSPRGPQETQYF.

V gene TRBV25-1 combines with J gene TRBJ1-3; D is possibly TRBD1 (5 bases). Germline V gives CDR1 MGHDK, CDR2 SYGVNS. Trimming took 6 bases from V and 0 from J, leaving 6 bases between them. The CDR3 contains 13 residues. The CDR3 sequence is CASSGASGNTIYF. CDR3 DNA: TGTGCCAGCAGCGGGGCCTCTGGAAACACCATATATTTT.

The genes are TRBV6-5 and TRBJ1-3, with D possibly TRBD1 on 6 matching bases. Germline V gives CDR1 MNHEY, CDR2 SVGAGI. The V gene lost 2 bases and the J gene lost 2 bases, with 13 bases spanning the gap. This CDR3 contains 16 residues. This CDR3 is CASSYNRASAGNTIYF. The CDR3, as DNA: TGTGCCAGCAGTTACAACAGGGCCAGCGCTGGAAACACCATATATTTT.

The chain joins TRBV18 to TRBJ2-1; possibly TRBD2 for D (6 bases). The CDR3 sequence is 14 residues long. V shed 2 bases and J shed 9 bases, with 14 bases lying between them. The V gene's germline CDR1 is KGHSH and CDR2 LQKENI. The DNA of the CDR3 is TGTGCCAGCTCACCAAGTTCGGAGGGAAGTGAGCAGTTCTTC. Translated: CASSPSSEGSEQFF.

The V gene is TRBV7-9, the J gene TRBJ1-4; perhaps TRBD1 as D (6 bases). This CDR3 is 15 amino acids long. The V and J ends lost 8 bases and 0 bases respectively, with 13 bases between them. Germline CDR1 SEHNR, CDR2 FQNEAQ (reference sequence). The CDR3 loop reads CASSRAGATNEKLFF. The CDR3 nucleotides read TGTGCCAGCTCGCGGGCAGGGGCAACTAATGAAAAACTGTTTTTT.

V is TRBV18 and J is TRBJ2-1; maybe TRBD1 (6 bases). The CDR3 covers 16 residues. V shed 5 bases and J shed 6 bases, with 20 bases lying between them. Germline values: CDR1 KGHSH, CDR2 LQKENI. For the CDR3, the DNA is TGTGCCAGCTCAAACAACAGGGTGAGCTTAGGCAATGAGCAGTTCTTC. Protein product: CASSNNRVSLGNEQFF.

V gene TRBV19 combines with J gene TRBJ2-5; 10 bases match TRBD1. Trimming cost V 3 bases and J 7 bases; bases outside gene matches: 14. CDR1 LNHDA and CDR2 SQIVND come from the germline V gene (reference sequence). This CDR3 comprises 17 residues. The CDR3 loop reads CASSIYPSGQGVGTQYF. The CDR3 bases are TGTGCCAGTAGTATTTACCCCTCAGGACAGGGGGTCGGGACCCAGTACTTC.

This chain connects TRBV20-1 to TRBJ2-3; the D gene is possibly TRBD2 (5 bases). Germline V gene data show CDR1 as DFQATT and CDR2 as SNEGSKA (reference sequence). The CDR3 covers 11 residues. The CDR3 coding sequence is TGCTTGGCTAGCCTCGTAGATACGCAGTATTTT. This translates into CLASLVDTQYF.

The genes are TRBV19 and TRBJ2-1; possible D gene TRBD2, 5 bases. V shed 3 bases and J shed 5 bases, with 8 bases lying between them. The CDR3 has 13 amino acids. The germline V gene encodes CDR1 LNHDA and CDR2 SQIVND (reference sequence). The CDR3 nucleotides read TGTGCCAGTAGTATCCCCGGGGACAATGAGCAGTTCTTC. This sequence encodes CASSIPGDNEQFF.

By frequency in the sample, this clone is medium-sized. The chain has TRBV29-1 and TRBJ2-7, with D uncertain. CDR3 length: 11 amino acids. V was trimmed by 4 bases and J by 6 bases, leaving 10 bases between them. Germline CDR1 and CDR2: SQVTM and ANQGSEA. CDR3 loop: CSVVKGGEQYF. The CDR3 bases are TGCAGCGTTGTGAAGGGCGGCGAGCAGTACTTC.

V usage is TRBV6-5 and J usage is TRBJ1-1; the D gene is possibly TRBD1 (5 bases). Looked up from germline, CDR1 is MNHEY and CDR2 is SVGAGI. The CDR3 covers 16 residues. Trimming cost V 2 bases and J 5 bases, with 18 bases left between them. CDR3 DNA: TGTGCCAGCAGTTACGGATTATGGGGGGTTGGGACTGAAGCTTTCTTT. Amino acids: CASSYGLWGVGTEAFF.

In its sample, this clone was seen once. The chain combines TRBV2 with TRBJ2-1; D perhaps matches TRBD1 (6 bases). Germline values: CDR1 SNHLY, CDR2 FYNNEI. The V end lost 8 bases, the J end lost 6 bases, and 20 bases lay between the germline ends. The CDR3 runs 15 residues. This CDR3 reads CASDLTGNLGNEQFF. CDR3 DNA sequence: TGTGCCAGCGATTTGACAGGTAATCTGGGCAATGAGCAGTTCTTC.

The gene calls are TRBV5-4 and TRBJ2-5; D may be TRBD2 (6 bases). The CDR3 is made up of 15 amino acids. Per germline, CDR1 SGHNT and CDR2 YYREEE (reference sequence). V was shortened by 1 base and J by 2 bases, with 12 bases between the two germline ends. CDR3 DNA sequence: TGTGCCAGCAGCTTGATTGGGAGGTTACAAGAGACCCAGTACTTC. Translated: CASSLIGRLQETQYF.